This entry lists 13 T cell receptor beta chains sequenced from one sample in a study of untreated major depressive disorder. Sequencing used immunoSEQ multiplex PCR; TCRdb keeps in-frame clones, though not all of them. The sample yields around 20,000 clones, roughly 91% seen once. Sequenced input: CD4+ T cells from PBMCs. These receptor sequences come from a man aged 25 to 40 in good health.

V and J are TRBV2 and TRBJ2-7; TRBD1 aligns across 8 bases. Germline V gives CDR1 SNHLY, CDR2 FYNNEI. Germline trimming cut 10 bases from V and 3 bases from J; bases unmatched to any gene: 11. CDR3 length: 14 residues. The CDR3 nucleotides read TGTGCCATCACAAAGGCACAGGGGGGCTACGAGCAGTACTTC. It specifies CAITKAQGGYEQYF.

This clone has just one count. The chain employs TRBV18 and TRBJ2-5; 8 nucleotides line up with TRBD2. In germline, CDR1 is KGHSH, CDR2 LQKENI. V lost 1 base, J lost 2 bases, and 6 bases stayed unmatched. The CDR3 spans 16 residues. The CDR3: CASSPRSTGGQETQYF. Written as DNA, the CDR3 is TGTGCCAGCTCACCACGGTCTACGGGAGGGCAAGAGACCCAGTACTTC.

In its sample, this clone was seen once. The chain carries TRBV14 and TRBJ2-4, with D perhaps matching TRBD1 (6 bases). Trimming removed 1 base at V and 7 bases at J, with 8 bases between. The CDR3 sequence is 13 residues long. Germline V gene sequence: CDR1 SGHDN, CDR2 FVKESK. The CDR3 sequence: CASSQGTVNIQYF. The CDR3 coding sequence is TGTGCCAGCAGCCAAGGGACAGTTAACATTCAGTACTTC.

The rearrangement joins TRBV23-1 to TRBJ1-2, with 9 bases fitting TRBD1. TRBV23-1 is known as an ORF, though its function is uncertain. The length of the CDR3 is 17 residues. The ends lost 0 bases at V and 4 bases at J; junction bases unmatched: 9. DNA for the CDR3: TGCGCCAGCAGTCAATCTGGGGACAGGGCGAGATCCTATGGCTACACCTTC. It is translated as CASSQSGDRARSYGYTF.

V and J are TRBV4-2 and TRBJ1-4, with D unresolved. Deletions cut 5 bases from V and 2 bases from J, with 9 bases between. The germline gives CDR1 LGHNA, CDR2 YNFKEQ. The CDR3 spans 14 residues. The CDR3 nucleotides are TGTGCCAGCAGCACGGGAGGGACTAATGAAAAACTGTTTTTT. Translating gives CASSTGGTNEKLFF.

This chain's CDR3 is CATSRDWTGTRTEAFF. The CDR3 coding sequence is TGTGCCACCAGCAGAGACTGGACAGGGACTAGGACTGAAGCTTTCTTT. V gene TRBV15 combines with J gene TRBJ1-1; 8 nucleotides align to TRBD1. Losses at the gene ends were 0 bases for V and 5 bases for J; bases not matched to a gene: 8. Germline lookup yields CDR1 LNHNV and CDR2 YYDKDF (reference sequence). The CDR3 is 16 residues long.

V is TRBV19 and J is TRBJ1-2; weak D call: TRBD1 (6 bases). This CDR3 is 15 amino acids long. Germline values: CDR1 LNHDA, CDR2 SQIVND (reference sequence). V was shortened by 3 bases and J by 4 bases, with 15 bases between the two germline ends. The DNA of the CDR3 is TGTGCCAGTAGTATGAGCACAGGGCTTGGCTATGGCTACACCTTC. This encodes CASSMSTGLGYGYTF.

The V and J genes are TRBV7-3 and TRBJ1-1; 8 bases map to TRBD1. J gave up 4 bases and V 5 bases, and 6 bases lay outside the gene matches. The CDR3 has 14 residues. In germline, CDR1 is SGHTA, CDR2 FQGTGA. Here the CDR3 DNA reads TGTGCCAGCAGCGTCCAGGGGGCGAGCACTGAAGCTTTCTTT. Its translation is CASSVQGASTEAFF.

The genes are TRBV12-5 and TRBJ2-2, with no clear D. Germline lookup yields CDR1 LGHNT and CDR2 FRNRAP. Trimming removed 0 bases from V and 6 bases from J, with 8 bases in between. The CDR3 is 14 residues long. CDR3 residues: CASGLVPHPGELFF. CDR3 DNA: TGTGCTAGTGGTTTGGTTCCCCATCCCGGGGAGCTGTTTTTT. The full variable domain, with the rest looked up from reference TRBV12-5 and TRBJ2-2, is DARVTQTPRHKVTEMGQEVTMRCQPILGHNTVFWYRQTMMQGLELLAYFRNRAPLDDSGMPKDRFSAEMPDATLATLKIQPSEPRDSAVYFCASGLVPHPGELFFGEGSRLTVL.

The chain employs TRBV5-4 and TRBJ2-2; 9 nucleotides agree with TRBD1. Germline V lookup: CDR1 SGHNT, CDR2 YYREEE (reference sequence). The CDR3 spans 16 residues. J gave up 3 bases and V 4 bases, and 7 bases lay outside the gene matches. CDR3: CASSPAGTGYTGELFF. The CDR3, as DNA: TGTGCCAGCAGCCCTGCCGGGACAGGGTACACCGGGGAGCTGTTTTTT.

Turning to this clone: Other DNA sequences of this sample code for an identical CDR3. V and J are TRBV7-2 and TRBJ2-1, with unresolved D. Germline values: CDR1 SGHTA, CDR2 FQGNSA. V lost 8 bases, J lost 3 bases, and 11 bases lay in between. CDR3 length: 13 residues. CDR3 loop: CASGPRGYNEQFF. CDR3 DNA sequence: TGTGCCAGCGGCCCCCGCGGCTACAATGAGCAGTTCTTC. The full variable domain, completed using reference TRBV7-2 and TRBJ2-1, is GAGVSQSPSNKVTEKGKDVELRCDPISGHTALYWYRQSLGQGLEFLIYFQGNSAPDKSGLPSDRFSAERTGGSVSTLTIQRTQQEDSAVYLCASGPRGYNEQFFGPGTRLTVL.

As DNA, the CDR3 is TGTGCCAGCAGCTTAGGGGACAGGAACCGCGGCAATCAGCCCCAGCATTTT. Its translation: CASSLGDRNRGNQPQHF. The chain has TRBV7-8 and TRBJ1-5; TRBD1 matches 8 bases. The CDR3 sequence is 17 residues long. J lost 2 bases, V lost 1 base, and 7 bases had no gene match. Looked up from germline, CDR1 is SGHVS and CDR2 is FQNEAQ. The full variable domain, completed using reference TRBV7-8 and TRBJ1-5, is GAGVSQSPRYKVAKRGQDVALRCDPISGHVSLFWYQQALGQGPEFLTYFQNEAQLDKSGLPSDRFFAERPEGSVSTLKIQRTQQEDSAVYLCASSLGDRNRGNQPQHFGDGTRLSIL.

The chain has TRBV11-2 and TRBJ2-7, with TRBD2 matching over 11 bases. V dropped 5 bases and J dropped 3; count of bases not matched to a gene: 6. The length of the CDR3 is 15 residues. From germline, CDR1 is SGHAT and CDR2 FQNNGV. CDR3 region: CASSPTSGAHYEQYF. CDR3 nucleotide sequence: TGTGCCAGCAGCCCGACTAGCGGGGCGCACTACGAGCAGTACTTC. The full variable domain, completed using reference TRBV11-2 and TRBJ2-7, is EAGVAQSPRYKIIEKRQSVAFWCNPISGHATLYWYQQILGQGPKLLIQFQNNGVVDDSQLPKDRFSAERLKGVDSTLKIQPAKLEDSAVYLCASSPTSGAHYEQYFGPGTRLTVT.